The text below deals with one T cell receptor beta chain. Its target is not known. Germline V CDR1 and CDR2: SGHVS, FNYEAQ. The CDR3 runs 14 residues. This PCR relied on a set of 60 Vbeta primers and 13 Jbeta primers. Data came from immunoSEQ multiplex PCR; TCRdb stores just in-frame clones and leaves some out. The sample holds about 180,000 clones, roughly 77% seen once. This record belongs to a study of cytomegalovirus exposure and HLA in healthy donors. Study-wide background: Genotyping showed less than 85% of hundreds of donors falling in the Caucasian-associated ancestry cluster. Findings of the study overall: TCR beta chain V- and J-gene trimming was linked, in a later analysis, to a missense variant in DCLRE1C. TCR beta sequences reportedly predicted most subjects' HLA-A and HLA-B alleles accurately.

The V call is TRBV7-6, the J call TRBJ2-5; 7 bases are a match to TRBD1. TRBJ2-7 matches the DNA end more closely, so the J call is doubtful. The sequencing sample was made of PBMCs. The origin of this receptor is a woman aged 50 to 60 in good health and CMV-seropositive. The CDR3 DNA reads as TGTGCCAGCAGTCCGGGACAGAGGTTGCACGAGCAGTACTTC. This gives the protein CASSPGQRLHEQYF.